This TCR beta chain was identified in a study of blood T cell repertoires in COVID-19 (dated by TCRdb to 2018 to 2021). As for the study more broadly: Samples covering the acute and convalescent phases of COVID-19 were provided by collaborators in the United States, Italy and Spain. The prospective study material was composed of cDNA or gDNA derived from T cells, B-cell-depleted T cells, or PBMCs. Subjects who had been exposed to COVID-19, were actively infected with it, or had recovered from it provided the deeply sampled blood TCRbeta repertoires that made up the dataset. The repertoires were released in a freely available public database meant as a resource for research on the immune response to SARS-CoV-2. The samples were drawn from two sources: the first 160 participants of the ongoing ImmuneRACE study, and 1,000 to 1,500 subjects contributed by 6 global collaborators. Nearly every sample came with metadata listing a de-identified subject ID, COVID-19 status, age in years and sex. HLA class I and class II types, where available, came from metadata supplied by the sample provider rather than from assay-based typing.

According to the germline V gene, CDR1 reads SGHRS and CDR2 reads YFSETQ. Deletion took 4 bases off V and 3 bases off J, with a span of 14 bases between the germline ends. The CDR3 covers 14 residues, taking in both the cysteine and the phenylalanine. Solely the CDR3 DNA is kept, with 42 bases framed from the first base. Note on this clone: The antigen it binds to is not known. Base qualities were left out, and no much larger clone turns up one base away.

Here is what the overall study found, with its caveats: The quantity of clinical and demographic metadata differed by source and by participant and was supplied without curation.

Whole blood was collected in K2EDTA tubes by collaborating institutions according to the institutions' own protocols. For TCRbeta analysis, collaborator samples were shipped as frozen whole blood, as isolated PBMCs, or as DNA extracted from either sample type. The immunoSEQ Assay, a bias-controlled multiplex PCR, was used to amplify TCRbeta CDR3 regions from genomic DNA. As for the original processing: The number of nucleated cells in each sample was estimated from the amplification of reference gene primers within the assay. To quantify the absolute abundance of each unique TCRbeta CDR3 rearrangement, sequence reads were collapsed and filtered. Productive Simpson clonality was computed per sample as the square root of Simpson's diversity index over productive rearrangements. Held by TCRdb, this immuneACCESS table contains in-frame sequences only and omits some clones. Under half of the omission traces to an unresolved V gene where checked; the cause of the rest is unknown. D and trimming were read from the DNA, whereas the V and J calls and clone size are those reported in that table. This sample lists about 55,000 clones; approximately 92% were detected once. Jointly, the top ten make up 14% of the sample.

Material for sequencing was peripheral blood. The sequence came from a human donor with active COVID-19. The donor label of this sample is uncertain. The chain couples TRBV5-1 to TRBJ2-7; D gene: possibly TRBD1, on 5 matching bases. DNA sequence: TGCGCCAGCAGCCCTCAGGGTTCCCTCTACGAGCAGTACTTC. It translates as CASSPQGSLYEQYF.